Each of the 8 T cell receptor beta chains below was sequenced from the same sample in a study of blood T cell repertoires in COVID-19. Here immunoSEQ multiplex PCR was the method, and the copy in TCRdb shows in-frame clones only, minus some. This sample carries roughly 130,000 clones, 60% to 85% of them seen once, and the ten largest clones take approximately 17%. Sequenced sample: peripheral blood. The source of these receptors is a man in his forties or fifties with acute or convalescent COVID-19.

The V and J genes are TRBV7-3 and TRBJ1-1; D ambiguous. In germline, CDR1 is SGHTA, CDR2 FQGTGA. Trimming stripped 3 bases from V and 1 base from J, with 9 bases between. The CDR3 has 14 amino acids. The DNA for the CDR3 is TGTGCCAGCAGCTTGGGCCGGGGGAACACTGAAGCTTTCTTT. Translation gives CASSLGRGNTEAFF.

The chain uses TRBV10-2 and TRBJ2-7; 7 bases line up with TRBD1. J was trimmed by 3 bases and V by 2 bases; bases with no gene match: 7. CDR1 is WSHSY, CDR2 SAAADI, per germline. CDR3 size: 15 residues. This chain's CDR3 is CASSEGTDVLYEQYF. In nucleotides, the CDR3 is TGCGCCAGCAGTGAGGGGACAGATGTTCTCTACGAGCAGTACTTC.

This clone was recorded only once. The gene calls are TRBV29-1 and TRBJ1-2, with 9 bases that match TRBD1. J lost 5 bases, V lost 4 bases, and 17 bases had no gene match. Germline V CDR1 and CDR2: SQVTM, ANQGSEA. The CDR3 runs 17 residues. As DNA, the CDR3 is TGCAGCGTTGGACAGGGGGGCATCGCCGGCCCCATATATGGCTACACCTTC. It yields the protein CSVGQGGIAGPIYGYTF.

The V gene is TRBV7-2, the J gene TRBJ1-1; D is unresolved. Looked up from germline, CDR1 is SGHTA and CDR2 is FQGNSA. V was shortened by 4 bases and J by 0 bases, with 15 bases between the two germline ends. The CDR3 loop spans 16 amino acids. This CDR3 reads CASSSRVLGMNTEAFF. CDR3 sequence (DNA): TGTGCCAGCAGCTCCCGCGTGCTAGGCATGAACACTGAAGCTTTCTTT.

The chain has TRBV3-1 (or the pseudogene TRBV3-2) and TRBJ1-3; D gene uncertain. CDR3 size: 16 residues. With 0 bases removed from V and 3 bases from J, the gap between germline ends came to 12 bases. Looked up from germline, CDR1 is LGHDT and CDR2 is YNNKEL (reference sequence). The CDR3 DNA reads as TGTGCCAGCAGCCAAGATGGGAGGGTTCGTGGAAACACCATATATTTT. This codes for CASSQDGRVRGNTIYF.

The rearrangement uses TRBV9 and TRBJ2-1; TRBD1 aligns across 10 bases. This CDR3 is built from 15 residues. Germline V gives CDR1 SGDLS, CDR2 YYNGEE. Trimming took 3 bases from V and 2 from J; bases not matched to a gene: 2. CDR3 in DNA: TGTGCCAGCAGCGCCGGGACAGGGGCCTACAATGAGCAGTTCTTC. Translating it yields CASSAGTGAYNEQFF.

The rearrangement uses TRBV19 and TRBJ1-5; possible D gene TRBD1, 5 bases. This CDR3 spans 16 amino acids. Trimming removed 1 base from V and 7 bases from J, with 17 bases in between. Germline V lookup: CDR1 LNHDA, CDR2 SQIVND (reference sequence). The DNA for the CDR3 is TGTGCCAGTAGTATAGTGGACGGCAGGGATAGACAGCCCCAGCATTTT. Protein sequence: CASSIVDGRDRQPQHF. The whole variable domain, filled in from reference TRBV19 and TRBJ1-5, reads DGGITQSPKYLFRKEGQNVTLSCEQNLNHDAMYWYRQDPGQGLRLIYYSQIVNDFQKGDIAEGYSVSREKKESFPLTVTSAQKNPTAFYLCASSIVDGRDRQPQHFGDGTRLSIL.

This chain uses TRBV27 with TRBJ2-7; TRBD1 agrees at 10 bases. V gave up 5 bases and J gave up 2 bases; unmatched junction bases: 6. The germline V gene encodes CDR1 MNHEY and CDR2 SMNVEV (reference sequence). The CDR3 extends over 15 amino acids. DNA of the CDR3: TGTGCCAGCAGTCCTGGACAGGGGGGACCCTACGAGCAGTACTTC. It encodes CASSPGQGGPYEQYF.